One and the same sample provided the 22 T cell receptor beta chains below, sequenced in a study of radiotherapy plus CTLA-4 blockade in lung cancer. Clones were read by immunoSEQ multiplex PCR, and TCRdb kept only the in-frame ones, dropping some. In the table there are about 45,000 clones, 63% of which are singletons. Here the sequenced sample was peripheral blood, taken from a patient treated with radiotherapy plus ipilimumab. Receptors originate from a human donor with non-small cell lung cancer who had a partial response to radiotherapy plus ipilimumab.

This chain connects TRBV18 to TRBJ2-3; perhaps TRBD1 as D (6 bases). This CDR3 region has 15 residues. The V end lost 1 base, the J end lost 2 bases, and 10 bases lay between the germline ends. CDR1 and CDR2 (germline): KGHSH, LQKENI. The CDR3 region is CASSPRGGNTDTQYF. As DNA, the CDR3 is TGTGCCAGCTCACCACGAGGGGGTAACACAGATACGCAGTATTTT.

The J gene is TRBJ2-7, the V gene TRBV7-9; 9 positions agree with TRBD1. V lost 5 bases to trimming and J lost 4 bases; unmatched junction nucleotides: 12. CDR1 SEHNR and CDR2 FQNEAQ come from the germline V gene (reference sequence). This CDR3 has 16 residues. The CDR3, as DNA: TGTGCCAGCAGCCGCAACCCGGGACAGGGAGGGTACGAGCAGTACTTC. It codes for CASSRNPGQGGYEQYF. Supplemented by reference TRBV7-9 and TRBJ2-7, the full variable domain reads DTGVSQNPRHKITKRGQNVTFRCDPISEHNRLYWYRQTLGQGPEFLTYFQNEAQLEKSRLLSDRFSAERPKGSFSTLEIQRTEQGDSAMYLCASSRNPGQGGYEQYFGPGTRLTVT.

V usage is TRBV11-1 and J usage is TRBJ2-7; D is possibly TRBD2 (5 bases). Germline values: CDR1 SGHAT, CDR2 FQDESV (reference sequence). Deletions cut 3 bases from V and 3 bases from J, with 12 bases between. The CDR3 is 14 amino acids. DNA for the CDR3: TGTGCCAGCAGCTTTTCGGGATCCCTCTACGAGCAGTACTTC. It translates to CASSFSGSLYEQYF.

The rearrangement uses TRBV9 and TRBJ1-2, with unresolved D. Germline CDR1 SGDLS, CDR2 YYNGEE. The V and J ends lost 5 bases and 7 bases respectively, with 12 bases between them. The CDR3 totals 12 residues. The CDR3: CASRGRAGGYTF. CDR3 nucleotide sequence: TGTGCCAGCAGAGGGAGGGCGGGTGGCTACACCTTC.

The CDR3 DNA reads TGTGCCAGTAGTATTCTCCTATCGACAGATACGCAGTATTTT. This gives the protein CASSILLSTDTQYF. The chain has TRBV19 and TRBJ2-3; D unclear. The CDR3 length is 14 residues. The V end lost 3 bases, the J end lost 3 bases, and 10 bases lay between the germline ends. CDR1 and CDR2 (germline): LNHDA, SQIVND (reference sequence).

The chain joins TRBV29-1 to TRBJ2-2; maybe TRBD2 (5 bases). Germline CDR1 is SQVTM and CDR2 is ANQGSEA. The CDR3 contains 13 residues. Trimming took 6 bases from V and 3 from J, leaving 11 bases between them. In DNA form, the CDR3 reads TGCAGCGTCCCTCGAGGGTACACCGGGGAGCTGTTTTTT. It encodes CSVPRGYTGELFF.

A few counts support this clone. The rearrangement links TRBV7-8 to TRBJ1-2, with D unresolved. Germline V gene lookup returns CDR1 SGHVS and CDR2 FQNEAQ. The CDR3 spans 19 residues. V was shortened by 5 bases and J by 2 bases, with 27 bases between the two germline ends. CDR3 sequence (DNA): TGTGCCAGCAGCCCCCGGAGCTCCATCCAAGCTCCAATCAACTATGGCTACACCTTC. It specifies CASSPRSSIQAPINYGYTF.

Only a few counts were recorded for this clone. The chain links TRBV6-5 to TRBJ1-4; 8 bases are a match to TRBD1. CDR1 and CDR2 from the germline V gene are MNHEY and SVGAGI. The CDR3 runs to 14 residues. Germline trimming cut 5 bases from V and 5 bases from J; bases unmatched to any gene: 4. Here the CDR3 DNA reads TGTGCCAGCAGTAAACAGGGGGGGAATGAAAAACTGTTTTTT. This encodes CASSKQGGNEKLFF.

The genes are TRBV5-1 and TRBJ1-1, with D possibly being TRBD1 (5 bases). The CDR3 runs 14 residues. Trimming stripped 4 bases from V and 1 base from J, with 11 bases between. The V gene's germline CDR1 is SGHRS and CDR2 YFSETQ. As DNA, the CDR3 is TGCGCCAGCAGCCCAGACAGACCGAACACTGAAGCTTTCTTT. Translated: CASSPDRPNTEAFF.

V usage is TRBV2 and J usage is TRBJ2-3; no clear D. CDR1 and CDR2 from the germline V gene are SNHLY and FYNNEI. This CDR3 has 13 amino acids. V lost 4 bases and J 8 bases, leaving 13 bases between the germline ends. CDR3 in DNA: TGTGCCAGCAGTGGAAGGCTAGAAGGTACGCAGTATTTT. Residues: CASSGRLEGTQYF.

The chain links TRBV19 to TRBJ2-5; 7 nucleotides align to TRBD2. The DNA end lines up better with TRBJ2-7; the J call may be wrong. This CDR3 is built from 15 residues. Per germline, CDR1 LNHDA and CDR2 SQIVND (reference sequence). CDR3 bases: TGTGCCAGTAGTAGAGCGGGGTCTTCCACCTACGAGCAGTACTTC. Translated: CASSRAGSSTYEQYF.

This chain connects TRBV7-2 to TRBJ1-4; 8 positions match TRBD1. Germline V gene sequence: CDR1 SGHTA, CDR2 FQGNSA. The V gene end was trimmed by 2 bases and the J gene end by 7 bases; junction bases not matched to a gene: 15. The CDR3 is 18 amino acids. CDR3 sequence: CASSLSPRSGTGVEKLFF. The DNA for the CDR3 is TGTGCCAGCAGCTTATCTCCCCGCTCCGGGACAGGTGTTGAAAAACTGTTTTTT.

The chain has TRBV5-4 and TRBJ2-3; 7 bases agree with TRBD2. The V gene end was trimmed by 10 bases and the J gene end by 2 bases; junction bases not matched to a gene: 13. CDR1 SGHNT and CDR2 YYREEE come from the germline V gene (reference sequence). This CDR3 contains 15 residues. The CDR3 DNA is TGTGCCGCTAGATCCGGGACTACTGCCACAGATACGCAGTATTTT. It specifies CAARSGTTATDTQYF.

This clone was seen a few times. V usage is TRBV18 and J usage is TRBJ1-5, with TRBD1 as a possible D gene (6 bases). This CDR3 has 14 amino acids. V was pared by 3 bases and J by 0 bases, with 6 bases between. Germline CDR1 reads KGHSH; CDR2 reads LQKENI. CDR3 protein: CASSPDSSNQPQHF. As DNA, the CDR3 is TGTGCCAGCTCACCGGACAGTAGCAATCAGCCCCAGCATTTT. Full variable domain (outside the CDR3, taken from reference TRBV18 and TRBJ1-5): NAGVMQNPRHLVRRRGQEARLRCSPMKGHSHVYWYRQLPEEGLKFMVYLQKENIIDESGMPKERFSAEFPKEGPSILRIQQVVRGDSAAYFCASSPDSSNQPQHFGDGTRLSIL.

The chain joins TRBV4-1 to TRBJ1-1, with a possible D match to TRBD1 (5 bases). V lost 0 bases, J lost 0 bases, and 14 bases lay in between. The CDR3 contains 17 residues. Germline V gene data show CDR1 as MGHRA and CDR2 as YSYEKL. CDR3 region: CASSQDHQKGVNTEAFF. DNA of the CDR3: TGCGCCAGCAGCCAAGATCATCAGAAAGGGGTGAACACTGAAGCTTTCTTT.

The chain has TRBV6-5 and TRBJ1-5, with a possible D match to TRBD1 (5 bases). Germline CDR1 MNHEY, CDR2 SVGAGI. With 6 bases removed from V and 1 base from J, the gap between germline ends came to 10 bases. The CDR3 loop spans 14 amino acids. The CDR3 nucleotides are TGTGCCAGCAGGGAGGGGTTGAGCAATCAGCCCCAGCATTTT. Its translation: CASREGLSNQPQHF.

The chain links TRBV5-5 to TRBJ1-4; D might be TRBD1 (5 bases). V lost 2 bases to trimming and J lost 0 bases, with 11 bases between them. The CDR3 loop spans 16 amino acids. Germline values: CDR1 SGHKS, CDR2 YYEKEE (reference sequence). The CDR3 coding sequence is TGTGCCAGCAGCTTTCAGGTGACAGCAACTAATGAAAAACTGTTTTTT. Protein sequence: CASSFQVTATNEKLFF.

The V and J genes are TRBV2 and TRBJ1-1, with unresolved D. There are 13 residues in the CDR3. The ends were cut back, 0 bases at V and 10 bases at J, with 12 bases in the middle. The V gene's germline CDR1 is SNHLY and CDR2 FYNNEI. As DNA, the CDR3 is TGTGCCAGCAGTGAAGCCCCTGGGGAGGGAGCTTTCTTT. Residues: CASSEAPGEGAFF.

This chain joins TRBV27 and TRBJ2-1; 7 bases are shared with TRBD2. CDR3 length: 15 residues. V trimming: 3 bases; J trimming: 8 bases; junction bases outside the gene matches: 10. Germline CDR1 and CDR2: MNHEY and SMNVEV (reference sequence). The CDR3 protein is CASSFLGGGADEQFF. The DNA for the CDR3 is TGTGCCAGCAGTTTCTTGGGCGGGGGTGCGGATGAGCAGTTCTTC.

The rearrangement joins TRBV6-4 to TRBJ1-1, with TRBD1 matching over 9 bases. From germline, CDR1 is MRHNA and CDR2 SNTAGT. The ends lost 6 bases at V and 8 bases at J; junction bases unmatched: 10. The CDR3 spans 14 residues. The CDR3 DNA sequence: TGTGCCAGCAGCCGGTCCCCGGGACAGGGCGAAGCTTTCTTT. This sequence encodes CASSRSPGQGEAFF.

The gene calls are TRBV5-4 and TRBJ2-7; TRBD1 is a possible D gene (5 bases). In germline, CDR1 is SGHNT, CDR2 YYREEE (reference sequence). V dropped 4 bases and J dropped 4 bases, with 15 bases sitting between them. The CDR3 totals 14 residues. The CDR3 region is CASSIRDMPYEQYF. The DNA for the CDR3 is TGTGCCAGCAGCATCAGGGATATGCCATACGAGCAGTACTTC.

The chain carries TRBV5-6 and TRBJ1-6, with 8 bases that match TRBD1. Germline loops: CDR1 SGHDT, CDR2 YYEEEE. V was pared by 0 bases and J by 7 bases, with 6 bases of the junction left unmatched. CDR3 size: 16 residues. CDR3 region: CASSLATGQGNSPLHF. In DNA form, the CDR3 reads TGTGCCAGCAGCTTGGCGACCGGACAGGGAAATTCACCCCTCCACTTT.